A selection of T cell receptor beta chains follows, all from one sample in a study of CD8+ T cells in alopecia areata. The data were produced by immunoSEQ multiplex PCR, yet TCRdb's version contains in-frame clones alone and is incomplete. The sample carries roughly 250,000 clones, approximately 60% recorded once. The specimen comprised CD4+ T cells sorted from blood, sampled between weeks 51 and 52, from a patient treated with tofacitinib. The receptors were sampled from a human donor with alopecia areata. CDR3s include the opening cysteine and the closing phenylalanine or tryptophan. A D gene is named only where the DNA matches it firmly. The size of a clone is reported for some rows only, either as once, few or many, or as a class for expanded clones.

d_call | j_call | clone_size | v_call | cdr3_nt | cdr3_aa
- | TRBJ2-6 | - | TRBV5-4 | TGTGCCAGCAGCTTGAGTGTGTCTGGGGCCAACGTCCTGACTTTC | CASSLSVSGANVLTF
TRBD2 | TRBJ2-5 | few | TRBV29-1 | TGCAGCGTTTTTCTCGGGGGGGGATTACAAGAGACCCAGTACTTC | CSVFLGGGLQETQYF
- | TRBJ1-1 | - | TRBV2 | TGTGCCAGCAGGAACACTGAAGCTTTCTTT | CASRNTEAFF
TRBD1 | TRBJ1-2 | few | TRBV29-1 | TGCAGCGATCAACGCCGGACAGGGGGCTATGGCTACACCTTC | CSDQRRTGGYGYTF
TRBD2 | TRBJ2-7 | - | TRBV5-4 | TGTGCCAGCAGCCGCGGACTAGTCCCCAACGAGCAGTACTTC | CASSRGLVPNEQYF
- | TRBJ2-1 | - | TRBV6-5 | TGTGCCAGCAGTTCCCCGGTTAATGAGCAGTTCTTC | CASSSPVNEQFF
- | TRBJ1-4 | - | TRBV6-6 | TGTGCCAGCAGTACGGACCGGAGAACTAATGAAAAACTGTTTTTT | CASSTDRRTNEKLFF
- | TRBJ2-7 | - | TRBV30 | TGTGCCTGGAGTGTGGGCGGGGATGCCTACGAGCAGTACTTC | CAWSVGGDAYEQYF
TRBD1 | TRBJ2-7 | - | TRBV30 | TGTGCCTGGAGTACCGGGACAGTCGGCAACGAGCAGTACTTC | CAWSTGTVGNEQYF
TRBD2 | TRBJ2-7 | - | TRBV7-6 | TGTGCCAGCAGCTTAGAGCGGGGCAACTACGAGCAGTACTTC | CASSLERGNYEQYF
- | TRBJ2-5 | - | TRBV7-9 | TGTGCCAGCAGCCCGACAGGAGCAAAGACCCAGTACTTC | CASSPTGAKTQYF
- | TRBJ2-2 | few | TRBV5-1 | TGCGCCAGCAGCTTGGAACAGGGTTCCACCGGGGAGCTGTTTTTT | CASSLEQGSTGELFF
- | TRBJ2-3 | - | TRBV5-1 | TGCGCCAGCAGCGGAAGACGGGGGATCAGCACAGATACGCAGTATTTT | CASSGRRGISTDTQYF
TRBD2 | TRBJ2-5 | - | TRBV7-2 | TGTGCCAGCAGTCCTACGGATAGCGGGGGGCAAGAGACCCAGTACTTC | CASSPTDSGGQETQYF
TRBD2 | TRBJ2-3 | once | TRBV6-5 | TGTGCCAGCAGTTACGGACTAGCGGGGGGCACAGATACGCAGTATTTT | CASSYGLAGGTDTQYF
- | TRBJ2-2 | - | TRBV5-4 | TGTGCCAGCAGCTTGGGAGGCAGGGCGGTGACCGGGGAGCTGTTTTTT | CASSLGGRAVTGELFF
- | TRBJ2-5 | few | TRBV5-6 | TGTGCCAGCAGCTTTGGTGTCCAAGAGACCCAGTACTTC | CASSFGVQETQYF
- | TRBJ2-5 | - | TRBV5-1 | TGCGCCAGCAGCTTGGAAGGCAGGGCAGAGACCCAGTACTTC | CASSLEGRAETQYF
TRBD1 | TRBJ2-1 | few | TRBV29-1 | TGCAGCGTACGAGGGGGCGGATACAATGAGCAGTTCTTC | CSVRGGGYNEQFF
- | TRBJ1-1 | - | TRBV9 | TGTGCCAGCAGCGTAGGGGTAACTAGTGAAGCTTTCTTT | CASSVGVTSEAFF
- | TRBJ2-1 | - | TRBV7-3 | TGTGCCAGCAGCCTTAGTAGTCCCGCATACAATGAGCAGTTCTTC | CASSLSSPAYNEQFF
- | TRBJ2-3 | few | TRBV11-2 | TGTGCCAGCAGCTGGAGCGGTGACGGCACAGATACGCAGTATTTT | CASSWSGDGTDTQYF
TRBD1 | TRBJ1-4 | - | TRBV9 | TGTGCCAGCAGCGTAGGGGACAGCGATGAAAAACTGTTTTTT | CASSVGDSDEKLFF
- | TRBJ1-2 | few | TRBV2 | TGTGCCAGCAGAGACCCGGGACGAAACCTCTATGGCTACACCTTC | CASRDPGRNLYGYTF
- | TRBJ2-2 | few | TRBV5-1 | TGCGCCAGCAGCTTGCAGGCCGGGGAGCTGTTTTTT | CASSLQAGELFF
TRBD2 | TRBJ2-1 | - | TRBV29-1 | TGCAGCGGGGGACTAGCGGTCTTGGATGAGCAGTTCTTC | CSGGLAVLDEQFF
- | TRBJ2-3 | few | TRBV7-9 | TGTGCCAGCAGTTTCGGGCTTCCTGACACAGATACGCAGTATTTT | CASSFGLPDTDTQYF
- | TRBJ1-2 | - | TRBV7-2 | TGTGCCAGCAGCTCCTACATTGGGGATGGCTACACCTTC | CASSSYIGDGYTF
- | TRBJ2-1 | - | TRBV7-9 | TGTGCCAGCAGCCCGGGTACCCGGCGGTTCTTC | CASSPGTRRFF
- | TRBJ2-7 | - | TRBV25-1 | TGTGCCAGCAGTGAACAGGGTCGCTACGAGCAGTACTTC | CASSEQGRYEQYF
- | TRBJ2-7 | - | TRBV30 | TGTGCCTGGACGCCCCGACAACGCTCCTACGAGCAGTACTTC | CAWTPRQRSYEQYF
- | TRBJ1-5 | - | TRBV6-4 | TGTGCCAGCAGTCAAGATAGCAATCAGCCCCAGCATTTT | CASSQDSNQPQHF
- | TRBJ2-7 | once | TRBV29-1 | TGCAGCGTTTCGACAGGCAGCTCCTACGAGCAGTACTTC | CSVSTGSSYEQYF
- | TRBJ2-5 | few | TRBV7-3 | TGTGCCAGCTCTCGGGGGGCCCAAGAGACCCAGTACTTC | CASSRGAQETQYF
TRBD1 | TRBJ2-7 | - | TRBV2 | TGTGCCAGCAGTCCGCTTAGGACAGGCTCCTACGAGCAGTACTTC | CASSPLRTGSYEQYF
- | TRBJ1-2 | once | TRBV30 | TGTGCCTGGGAGGGACGGAGGAACTATGGCTACACCTTC | CAWEGRRNYGYTF
- | TRBJ1-2 | few | TRBV11-2 | TGTGCCAGCAGCTTAGACAGGGGCAGTGGCTACACCTTC | CASSLDRGSGYTF
- | TRBJ1-2 | - | TRBV10-3 | TGTGCCATCAGTGAATCCGTCCACAACTATGGCTACACCTTC | CAISESVHNYGYTF
- | TRBJ2-6 | few | TRBV25-1 | TGTGCCAGCAGTCGCCAGGGCTCTGGGGCCAACGTCCTGACTTTC | CASSRQGSGANVLTF
TRBD2 | TRBJ2-3 | - | TRBV29-1 | TGCAGCGTTGTTGGTCTAGCGGGCACAGATACGCAGTATTTT | CSVVGLAGTDTQYF
- | TRBJ2-7 | - | TRBV30 | TGTGCCTGGAGTCCCTACCCGAGGCAGGGGAGTTACGAGCAGTACTTC | CAWSPYPRQGSYEQYF
- | TRBJ2-6 | - | TRBV7-8 | TGTGCCAGCAGCAGTACCTCTGGGGCCAACGTCCTGACTTTC | CASSSTSGANVLTF
- | TRBJ2-7 | - | TRBV9 | TGTGCCAGCAGCGTAGCCCCGGCCAGCTCCTACGAGCAGTACTTC | CASSVAPASSYEQYF
TRBD1 | TRBJ2-1 | - | TRBV4-1 | TGCGCCAGCAGTTCCTCCCGGGACAGGGGATTTAATGAGCAGTTCTTC | CASSSSRDRGFNEQFF
TRBD1 | TRBJ1-1 | few | TRBV19 | TGTGCCAGCCAATCTTGGACAGGGAACACTGAAGCTTTCTTT | CASQSWTGNTEAFF
TRBD1 | TRBJ2-5 | - | TRBV29-1 | TGCAGCGTGGATCAGGGGGCCTTTGAGACCCAGTACTTC | CSVDQGAFETQYF
- | TRBJ1-5 | - | TRBV29-1 | TGCAGCGCCCGGACTGATAGCAATCAGCCCCAGCATTTT | CSARTDSNQPQHF
- | TRBJ1-5 | - | TRBV18 | TGTGCCAGCTCACCAGTAGAGGGACAGCCCCAGCATTTT | CASSPVEGQPQHF
- | TRBJ1-2 | - | TRBV4-1 | TGCGCCAGCAGCCAAGACAGGGGAACGGGCTACACCTTC | CASSQDRGTGYTF
TRBD1 | TRBJ2-7 | - | TRBV7-6 | TGTGCCAGCAGCCTTGGGGACAGCTACGAGCAGTACTTC | CASSLGDSYEQYF
- | TRBJ2-6 | few | TRBV28 | TGTGCCACCCCTACCCGAGGGTCTGGGGCCAACGTCCTGACTTTC | CATPTRGSGANVLTF
TRBD1 | TRBJ1-6 | - | TRBV6-5 | TGTGCCAGCAGTTCATCGACAGGGGCATCACCCCTCCACTTT | CASSSSTGASPLHF
- | TRBJ2-7 | - | TRBV30 | TGTGCCTGGAGTGTAATGAGGGGACACAGGTACTTC | CAWSVMRGHRYF
- | TRBJ2-2 | - | TRBV29-1 | TGCAGCGGGAGAACTTCGAACACCGGGGAGCTGTTTTTT | CSGRTSNTGELFF
- | TRBJ1-1 | few | TRBV18 | TGTGCCAGCTCGCTGGAGCTGATCTCTGAAGCTTTCTTT | CASSLELISEAFF
- | TRBJ1-2 | - | TRBV30 | TGTGCCTGTCGAACCTCAGGAGACAGTAACTATGGCTACACCTTC | CACRTSGDSNYGYTF
TRBD1 | TRBJ1-1 | - | TRBV5-1 | TGCGCCAGCAGAATGACAGGGGCGGACACTGAAGCTTTCTTT | CASRMTGADTEAFF
- | TRBJ2-3 | - | TRBV5-6 | TGTGCCAGCAGCTTGGCGGGCAGGGGCACAGATACGCAGTATTTT | CASSLAGRGTDTQYF
TRBD1 | TRBJ1-2 | few | TRBV5-6 | TGTGCCAGCAGCCCGGACAGGGTATGGAGTGGCTACACCTTC | CASSPDRVWSGYTF
- | TRBJ1-1 | - | TRBV9 | TGTGCCAGCAGCGTAGACGGGAACACTGAAGCTTTCTTT | CASSVDGNTEAFF